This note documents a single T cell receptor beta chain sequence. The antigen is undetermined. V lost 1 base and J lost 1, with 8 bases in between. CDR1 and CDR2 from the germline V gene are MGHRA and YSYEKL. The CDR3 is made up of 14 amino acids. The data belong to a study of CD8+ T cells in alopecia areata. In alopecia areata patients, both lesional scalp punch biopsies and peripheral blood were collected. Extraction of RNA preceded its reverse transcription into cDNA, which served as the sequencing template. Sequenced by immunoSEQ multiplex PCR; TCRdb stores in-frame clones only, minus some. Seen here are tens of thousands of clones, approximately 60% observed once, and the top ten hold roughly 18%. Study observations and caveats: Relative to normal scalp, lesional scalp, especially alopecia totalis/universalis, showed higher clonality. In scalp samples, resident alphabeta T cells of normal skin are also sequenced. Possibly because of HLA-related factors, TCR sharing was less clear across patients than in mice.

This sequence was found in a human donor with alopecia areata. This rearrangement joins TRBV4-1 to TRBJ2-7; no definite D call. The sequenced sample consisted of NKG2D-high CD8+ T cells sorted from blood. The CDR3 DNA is TGCGCCAGCAGCCAAGTGTTTAGATCCTACGAGCAGTACTTC. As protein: CASSQVFRSYEQYF.